Sequencing of this T cell receptor beta chain was carried out in a study of T-cell reconstitution after alpha-beta-depleted transplantation in children. Study-level findings and limits: TCRbeta diversity was high at day 60 in some patients (a result of surviving recipient T cells and thymic progenitors). After one year, T-cell counts and TCRbeta diversity mostly came from new T cells.

CDR3 length equals 14 residues. V lost 5 bases to trimming and J lost 9 bases; unmatched junction nucleotides: 11. Germline V gene sequence: CDR1 DFQATT, CDR2 SNEGSKA (reference sequence). Remarks on this clonotype: Its matching antigen is unknown.

TCRbeta library preparation incorporated unique molecular identifiers. Each CDR3 protein is one row after TCRdb ran MiXCR on the PCR reads. The sample has approximately 490,000 distinct CDR3 sequences; under 12% are singletons. The TCR comes from a child aged 2 to 10 with inherited bone marrow failure, due to receive a stem cell transplant. The V call is TRBV20-1, the J call TRBJ2-1, with 9 nucleotides matching TRBD2. Sample: PBMCs, taken before TCRalphabeta/CD19-depleted stem cell transplant. CDR3 residues: CSARQGLARSEQFF. CDR3 in DNA: TGCAGTGCTCGTCAGGGACTAGCACGCTCTGAGCAGTTCTTC.